The clone carrying this T cell receptor beta chain has ten or more counts. Germline lookup yields CDR1 LGHDT and CDR2 YNNKEL (reference sequence). The CDR3 sequence is 15 residues long. The J segment lost 7 bases and the V segment lost 7 bases, leaving 13 bases of the junction unmatched. The sample belongs to a study of T cells in Graves' hyperthyroidism and ophthalmopathy. Study summary: Specimen type is peripheral blood, collected at initial diagnosis prior to any treatment.

TCR beta CDR3 regions were amplified from RNA transcripts. An initial round of RT-PCR targeting the TCR CDR3 relied on the HTBI primer set. TCRdb reprocessed the multiplex PCR reads with MiXCR, giving one entry per CDR3 protein. The sample comprises a few hundred thousand distinct CDR3 sequences, around 16% of which are singletons, and less than 3.5% rests with the top ten. J is TRBJ2-1 and V is TRBV3-1, with TRBD1 identical over 7 bases. The receptor comes from a woman between 35 and 50 years old with Graves' ophthalmopathy. What was sequenced was blood. The CDR3 region has the DNA TGTGCCAGCACCATCTTAGGGGGCCAGTCTAATGAGCAGTTCTTC. It yields the protein CASTILGGQSNEQFF.